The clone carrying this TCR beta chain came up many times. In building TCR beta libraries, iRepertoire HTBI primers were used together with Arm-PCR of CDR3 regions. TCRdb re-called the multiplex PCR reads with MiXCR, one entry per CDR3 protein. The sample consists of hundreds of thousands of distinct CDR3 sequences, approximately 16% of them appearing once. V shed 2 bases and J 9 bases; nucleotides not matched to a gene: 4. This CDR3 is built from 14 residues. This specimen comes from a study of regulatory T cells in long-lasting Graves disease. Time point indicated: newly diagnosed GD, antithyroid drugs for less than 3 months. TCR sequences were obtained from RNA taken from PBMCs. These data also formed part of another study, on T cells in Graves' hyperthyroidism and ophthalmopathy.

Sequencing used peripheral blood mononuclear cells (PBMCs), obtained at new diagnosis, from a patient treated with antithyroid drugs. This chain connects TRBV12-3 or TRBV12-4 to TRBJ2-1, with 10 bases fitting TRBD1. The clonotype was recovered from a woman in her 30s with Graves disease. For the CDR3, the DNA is TGTGCCAGCAGTTTAAGGGACAGGGGTGGTGAGCAGTTCTTC. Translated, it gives CASSLRDRGGEQFF.